This TCR beta chain emerged from a study of T-cell memory formation after mild COVID-19. This clonotype came up a few times. In TCRdb, the 5' RACE reads were re-called with MiXCR into one record per CDR3 protein. The repertoire holds a few hundred thousand distinct CDR3 sequences, with roughly a tenth as singletons. Trimming took 5 bases from V and 2 from J, leaving 13 bases between them. The CDR3 totals 15 residues. Germline V gene data show CDR1 as SEHNR and CDR2 as FQNEAQ (reference sequence). This TCR derives from a man between 18 and 29 years old who had mild COVID-19 (a few samples of this study predate the infection). Cell type and time point are not known. The sample was PBMCs or a T cell subset sorted from them (not recorded which). The V gene is TRBV7-9, the J gene TRBJ1-3; D might be TRBD1 (5 bases). CDR3 sequence: CASSPIGGAGNTIYF. CDR3 in DNA: TGTGCCAGCAGCCCGATCGGGGGAGCTGGAAACACCATATATTTT.